This TCR beta chain was recorded in a study of regulatory dendritic cells for organ transplantation. General observations from the study: Naive T cells showed high diversity, memory cells less, memory CD8+ least. Mature dendritic cells appeared to drive more memory CD8+ clonal expansion than regulatory ones.

In germline, CDR1 is SGDLS, CDR2 YYNGEE. With 2 bases clipped from V and 3 bases from J, the junction kept 2 bases outside the gene matches. The CDR3 totals 15 residues. This clone was seen a single time. What it binds is unknown. CFSE-labeled sorted T cells met regulatory or mature dendritic cells for about five days. TCRdb's table, derived via immunoSEQ multiplex PCR, lists solely in-frame clones and lacks some. This sample has approximately 12,000 clones, with around nine tenths found just once. The TCR comes from a human donor in good health. This chain connects TRBV9 to TRBJ2-2; TRBD1 matches 9 bases. The sample comprised naive CD8+ T cells from blood cultured with regulatory dendritic cells. The subset was: CD45RA+ naive T cells. The CDR3 sequence: CASSVRTGDTGELFF. The CDR3 DNA follows: TGTGCCAGCAGCGTTCGGACAGGGGACACCGGGGAGCTGTTTTTT.